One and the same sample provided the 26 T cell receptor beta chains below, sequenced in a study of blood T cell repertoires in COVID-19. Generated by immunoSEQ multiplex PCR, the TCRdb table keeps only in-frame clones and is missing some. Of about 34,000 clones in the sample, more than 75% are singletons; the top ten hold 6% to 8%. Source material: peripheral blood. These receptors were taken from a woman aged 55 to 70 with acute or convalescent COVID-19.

CDR3 amino acids: CASSSDFGGTLETQYF. In nucleotides, the CDR3 is TGTGCCAGCAGCTCTGATTTCGGGGGTACGCTGGAGACCCAGTACTTC. The gene calls are TRBV7-9 and TRBJ2-5; the D gene is possibly TRBD2 (6 bases). Trimming cost V 4 bases and J 5 bases, with 20 bases left between them. CDR3 size: 16 residues. Germline CDR1 reads SEHNR; CDR2 reads FQNEAQ (reference sequence).

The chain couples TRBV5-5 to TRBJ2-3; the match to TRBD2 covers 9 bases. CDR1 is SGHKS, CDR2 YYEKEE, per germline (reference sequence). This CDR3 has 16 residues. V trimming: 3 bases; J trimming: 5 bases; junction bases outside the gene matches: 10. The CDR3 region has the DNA TGTGCCAGCAGCTGGGCGGCGGGGGGGGCAGGAGATACGCAGTATTTT. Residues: CASSWAAGGAGDTQYF.

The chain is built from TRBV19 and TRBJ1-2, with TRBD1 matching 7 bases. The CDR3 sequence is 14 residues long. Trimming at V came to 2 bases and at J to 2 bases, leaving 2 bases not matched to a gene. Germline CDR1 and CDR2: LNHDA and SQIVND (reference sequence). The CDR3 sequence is CASSIRGQNYGYTF. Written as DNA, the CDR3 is TGTGCCAGTAGTATAAGGGGACAGAACTATGGCTACACCTTC. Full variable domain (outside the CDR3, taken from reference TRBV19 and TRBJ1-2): DGGITQSPKYLFRKEGQNVTLSCEQNLNHDAMYWYRQDPGQGLRLIYYSQIVNDFQKGDIAEGYSVSREKKESFPLTVTSAQKNPTAFYLCASSIRGQNYGYTFGSGTRLTVV.

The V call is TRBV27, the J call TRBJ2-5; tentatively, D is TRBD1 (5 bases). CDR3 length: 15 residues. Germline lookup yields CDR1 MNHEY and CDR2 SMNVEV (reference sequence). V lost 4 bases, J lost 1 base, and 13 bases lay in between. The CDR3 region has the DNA TGTGCCAGCAGTTCAGGGATGGTGAGCCAAGAGACCCAGTACTTC. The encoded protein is CASSSGMVSQETQYF.

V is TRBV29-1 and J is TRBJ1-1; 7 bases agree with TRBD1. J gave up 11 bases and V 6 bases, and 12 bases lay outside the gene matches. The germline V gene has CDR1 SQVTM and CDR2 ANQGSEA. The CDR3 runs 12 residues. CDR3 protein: CSVDPGDRLAFF. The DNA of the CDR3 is TGCAGCGTCGACCCCGGGGACAGACTGGCTTTCTTT.

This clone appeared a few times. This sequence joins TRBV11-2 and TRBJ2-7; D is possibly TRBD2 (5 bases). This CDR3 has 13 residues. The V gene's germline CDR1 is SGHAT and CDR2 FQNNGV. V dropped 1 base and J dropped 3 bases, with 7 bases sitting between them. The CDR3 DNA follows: TGTGCCAGCAGCTTAGCCGGGGACTACGAGCAGTACTTC. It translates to CASSLAGDYEQYF.

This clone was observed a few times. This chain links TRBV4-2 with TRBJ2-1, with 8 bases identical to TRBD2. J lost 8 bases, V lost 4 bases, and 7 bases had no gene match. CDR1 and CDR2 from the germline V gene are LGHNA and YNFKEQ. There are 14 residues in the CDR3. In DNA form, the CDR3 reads TGTGCCAGCAGCCCCGGGGGGGCAACCGATGAGCAGTTCTTC. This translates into CASSPGGATDEQFF.

CDR3 DNA sequence: TGTGCCAGCAGTGAACGGTGGACAGGGGCTTCTCGGTATGGCTACACCTTC. This sequence encodes CASSERWTGASRYGYTF. The chain joins TRBV6-1 to TRBJ1-2, with 9 bases aligning to TRBD1. The CDR3 loop spans 17 amino acids. CDR1 and CDR2 from the germline V gene are MNHNS and SASEGT. Germline trimming cut 2 bases from V and 5 bases from J; bases unmatched to any gene: 12.

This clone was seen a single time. The CDR3, as DNA: TGTGCCAGCAGCGTAGGCATAAGCGGGCCCTCCTACAATGAGCAGTTCTTC. The encoded protein is CASSVGISGPSYNEQFF. The chain is built from TRBV9 and TRBJ2-1; tentatively, D is TRBD2 (6 bases). CDR3 size: 17 residues. From germline, CDR1 is SGDLS and CDR2 YYNGEE. V gave up 0 bases and J gave up 0 bases, with 13 bases separating them. Variable domain in full (rest from reference TRBV9 and TRBJ2-1): DSGVTQTPKHLITATGQRVTLRCSPRSGDLSVYWYQQSLDQGLQFLIQYYNGEERAKGNILERFSAQQFPDLHSELNLSSLELGDSALYFCASSVGISGPSYNEQFFGPGTRLTVL.

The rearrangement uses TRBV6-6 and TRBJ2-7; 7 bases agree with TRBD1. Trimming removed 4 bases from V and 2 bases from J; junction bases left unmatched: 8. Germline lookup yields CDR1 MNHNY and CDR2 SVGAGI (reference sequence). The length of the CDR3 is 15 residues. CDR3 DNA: TGTGCCAGCAGTTCTACAGGGGTGGCCACCTACGAGCAGTACTTC. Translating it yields CASSSTGVATYEQYF.

CDR3 in amino acids: CASTPGGARDYEQYF. The CDR3 DNA sequence: TGTGCCAGCACCCCCGGTGGGGCCCGAGACTACGAGCAGTACTTC. This chain links TRBV6-5 with TRBJ2-7; D is perhaps TRBD1 (5 bases). Per the germline V gene, CDR1 is MNHEY and CDR2 is SVGAGI. The CDR3 length is 15 residues. Trimming removed 7 bases from V and 3 bases from J, with 19 bases in between.

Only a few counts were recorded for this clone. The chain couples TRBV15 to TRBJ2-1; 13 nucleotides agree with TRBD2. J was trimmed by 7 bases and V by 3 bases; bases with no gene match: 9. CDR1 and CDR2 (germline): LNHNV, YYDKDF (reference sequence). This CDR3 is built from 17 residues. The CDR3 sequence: CATSRTLGLAGANEQFF. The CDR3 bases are TGTGCCACCAGCAGGACCTTAGGACTAGCGGGGGCGAATGAGCAGTTCTTC.

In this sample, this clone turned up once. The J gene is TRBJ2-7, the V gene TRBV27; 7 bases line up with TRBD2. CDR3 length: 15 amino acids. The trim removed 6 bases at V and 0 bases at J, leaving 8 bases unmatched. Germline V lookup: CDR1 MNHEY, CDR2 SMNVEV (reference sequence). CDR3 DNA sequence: TGTGCCAGCAGACCCAGCGGGGCCAACTCCTACGAGCAGTACTTC. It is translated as CASRPSGANSYEQYF.

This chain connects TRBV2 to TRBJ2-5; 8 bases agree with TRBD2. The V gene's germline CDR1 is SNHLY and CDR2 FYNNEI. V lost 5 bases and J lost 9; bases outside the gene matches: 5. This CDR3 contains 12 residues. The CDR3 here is CASSTRGGSQYF. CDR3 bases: TGTGCCAGCAGTACCCGGGGGGGGTCCCAGTACTTC.

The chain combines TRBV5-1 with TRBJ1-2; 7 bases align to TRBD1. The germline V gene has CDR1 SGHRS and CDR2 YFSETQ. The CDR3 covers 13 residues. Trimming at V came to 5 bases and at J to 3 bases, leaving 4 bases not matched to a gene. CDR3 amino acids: CASRTGTDYGYTF. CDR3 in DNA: TGCGCCAGCAGGACCGGGACAGACTATGGCTACACCTTC.

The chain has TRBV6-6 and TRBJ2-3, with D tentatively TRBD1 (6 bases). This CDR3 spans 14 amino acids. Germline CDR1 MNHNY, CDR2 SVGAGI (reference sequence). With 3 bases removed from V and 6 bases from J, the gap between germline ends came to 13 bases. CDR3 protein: CASSYELRGDTQYF. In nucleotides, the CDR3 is TGTGCCAGCAGTTATGAACTGAGGGGGGATACGCAGTATTTT.

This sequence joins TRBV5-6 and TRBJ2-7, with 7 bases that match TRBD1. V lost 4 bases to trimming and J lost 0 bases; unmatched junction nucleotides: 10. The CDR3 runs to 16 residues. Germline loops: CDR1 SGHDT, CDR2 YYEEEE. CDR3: CASSVGQAVLSYEQYF. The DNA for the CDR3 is TGTGCCAGCAGCGTAGGACAGGCAGTTCTCTCCTACGAGCAGTACTTC.

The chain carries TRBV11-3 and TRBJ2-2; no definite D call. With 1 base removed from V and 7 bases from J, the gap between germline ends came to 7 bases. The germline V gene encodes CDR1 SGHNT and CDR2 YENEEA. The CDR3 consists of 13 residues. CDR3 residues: CASSLGRSGELFF. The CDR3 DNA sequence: TGTGCCAGCAGCTTAGGCAGAAGCGGGGAGCTGTTTTTT.

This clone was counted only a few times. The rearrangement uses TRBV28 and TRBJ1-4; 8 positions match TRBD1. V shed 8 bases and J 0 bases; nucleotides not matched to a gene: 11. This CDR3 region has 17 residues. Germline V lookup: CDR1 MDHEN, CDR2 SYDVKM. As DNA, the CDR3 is TGTGCCAGCCAAACATCGGACAGGGCCTCAACTAATGAAAAACTGTTTTTT. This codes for CASQTSDRASTNEKLFF.

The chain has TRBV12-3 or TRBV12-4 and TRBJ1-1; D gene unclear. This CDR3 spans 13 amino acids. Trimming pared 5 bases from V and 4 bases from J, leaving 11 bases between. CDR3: CASSVQAPTEAFF. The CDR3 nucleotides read TGTGCCAGCAGTGTTCAGGCCCCCACTGAAGCTTTCTTT.

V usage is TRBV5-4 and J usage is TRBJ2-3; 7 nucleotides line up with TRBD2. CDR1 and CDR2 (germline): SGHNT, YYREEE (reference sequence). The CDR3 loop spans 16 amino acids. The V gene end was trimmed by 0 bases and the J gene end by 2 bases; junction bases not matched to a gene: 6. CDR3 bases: TGTGCCAGCAGCTTGGTGGCTAGCGGACTCACAGATACGCAGTATTTT. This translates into CASSLVASGLTDTQYF.

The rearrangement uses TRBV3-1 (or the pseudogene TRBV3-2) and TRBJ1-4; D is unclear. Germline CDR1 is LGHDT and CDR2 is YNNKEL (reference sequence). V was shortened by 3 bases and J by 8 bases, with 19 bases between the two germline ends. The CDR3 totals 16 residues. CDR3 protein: CASSQGGPAAGEKLFF. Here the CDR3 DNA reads TGTGCCAGCAGCCAGGGAGGTCCCGCCGCGGGCGAAAAACTGTTTTTT.

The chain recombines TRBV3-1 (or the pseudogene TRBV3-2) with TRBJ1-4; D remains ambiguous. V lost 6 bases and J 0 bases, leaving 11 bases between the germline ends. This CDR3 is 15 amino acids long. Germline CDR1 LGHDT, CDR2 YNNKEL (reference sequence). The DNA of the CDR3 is TGTGCCAGCAGTTCTTCTATTGCAACTAATGAAAAACTGTTTTTT. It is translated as CASSSSIATNEKLFF.

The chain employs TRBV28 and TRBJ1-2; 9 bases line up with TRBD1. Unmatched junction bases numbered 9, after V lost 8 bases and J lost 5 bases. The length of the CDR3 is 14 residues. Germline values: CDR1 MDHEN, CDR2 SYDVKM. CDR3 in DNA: TGTGCCAGCTACTCCATGACAGGGGGTTATGGCTACACCTTC. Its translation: CASYSMTGGYGYTF.

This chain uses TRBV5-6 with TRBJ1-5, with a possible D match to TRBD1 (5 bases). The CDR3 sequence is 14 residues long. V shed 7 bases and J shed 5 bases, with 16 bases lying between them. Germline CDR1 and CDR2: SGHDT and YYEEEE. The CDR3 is CASARRGRDQPQHF. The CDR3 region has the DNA TGTGCCAGCGCCAGGAGGGGACGAGATCAGCCCCAGCATTTT.

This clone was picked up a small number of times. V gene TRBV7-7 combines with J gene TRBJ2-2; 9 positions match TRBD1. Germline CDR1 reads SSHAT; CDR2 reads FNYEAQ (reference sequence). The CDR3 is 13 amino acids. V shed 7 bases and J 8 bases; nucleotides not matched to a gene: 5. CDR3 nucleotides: TGTGCCAGCACAACCGGGACAGGGGGGGAGCTGTTTTTT. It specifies CASTTGTGGELFF. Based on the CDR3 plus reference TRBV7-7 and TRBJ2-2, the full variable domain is GAGVSQSPRYKVTKRGQDVTLRCDPISSHATLYWYQQALGQGPEFLTYFNYEAQPDKSGLPSDRFSAERPEGSISTLTIQRTEQRDSAMYRCASTTGTGGELFFGEGSRLTVL.